This T cell receptor beta chain is drawn from a study of siplizumab effects on memory and regulatory T cells. This CDR3 contains 15 residues. J was trimmed by 7 bases and V by 8 bases; bases with no gene match: 17. Assay: immunoSEQ multiplex PCR; the TCRdb copy retains only in-frame clones and omits some. Of roughly 120,000 clones listed, 94% were seen once; the top ten hold roughly 1.5%. This rearrangement joins TRBV5-3 to TRBJ2-7; 8 nucleotides agree with TRBD1. TRBV5-3 is sorted into the ORF group, with uncertain function. This clonotype was obtained from a human donor in good health. Sequencing used non-Treg CD4+ T cells sorted from blood. CDR3 protein: CASSRLGQGDREQYF. The CDR3 DNA is TGTGCCAGCAGTCGACTCGGACAGGGAGATAGGGAGCAGTACTTC.